Below, 21 T cell receptor beta chains from the same sample are listed, as sequenced in a study of radiotherapy plus CTLA-4 blockade in lung cancer. TCRdb's copy holds only in-frame clones and misses some; the assay was immunoSEQ multiplex PCR. The sample has 26,000 or so clones, around 79% seen once. The sample in question was peripheral blood, obtained from a patient treated with radiotherapy plus ipilimumab. Receptors originate from a human donor with non-small cell lung cancer who had stable disease on radiotherapy plus ipilimumab.

The rearrangement joins TRBV6-1 to TRBJ1-2; maybe TRBD1 (5 bases). V gave up 3 bases and J gave up 4 bases, with 15 bases separating them. The CDR3 loop spans 15 amino acids. CDR1 and CDR2 from the germline V gene are MNHNS and SASEGT. CDR3 in amino acids: CASSESRALLYGYTF. CDR3 bases: TGTGCCAGCAGTGAGTCCAGGGCCCTACTCTATGGCTACACCTTC.

This chain connects TRBV6-6 to TRBJ2-3; no reliable D call. The CDR3 consists of 11 residues. V was cut by 8 bases and J by 2 bases, with 5 bases left in between. Germline values: CDR1 MNHNY, CDR2 SVGAGI (reference sequence). The CDR3 sequence: CASRVTDTQYF. CDR3 bases: TGTGCCAGCCGGGTCACAGATACGCAGTATTTT.

This clone was seen more than once but under ten times. This chain links TRBV2 with TRBJ1-1, with TRBD1 matching 9 bases. Trimming cost V 8 bases and J 4 bases; bases outside gene matches: 5. Per germline, CDR1 SNHLY and CDR2 FYNNEI. This CDR3 has 13 residues. This CDR3 reads CASSKQGATEAFF. The CDR3, as DNA: TGTGCCAGCTCCAAACAGGGGGCCACTGAAGCTTTCTTT.

The CDR3 sequence: CASSLFFPGQGNQPQHF. The DNA of the CDR3 is TGTGCCAGCAGCTTATTCTTCCCGGGACAGGGGAATCAGCCCCAGCATTTT. The rearrangement joins TRBV7-6 to TRBJ1-5; the match to TRBD1 covers 10 bases. The V segment lost 2 bases and the J segment 4 bases; nucleotides outside the gene matches: 8. CDR3 length equals 17 residues. The germline V gene has CDR1 SGHVS and CDR2 FNYEAQ.

This chain connects TRBV7-9 to TRBJ2-7, with D unresolved. CDR1 is SEHNR and CDR2 is FQNEAQ in the germline V gene (reference sequence). The CDR3 is 14 amino acids. V was cut by 7 bases and J by 4 bases, with 17 bases left in between. The CDR3 coding sequence is TGTGCCAGCAATCGACGGTCGGAAGGTTACGAGCAGTACTTC. This encodes CASNRRSEGYEQYF.

This clone was counted a single time. The chain joins TRBV18 to TRBJ1-5, with a weak D call TRBD1 (6 bases). The V gene lost 6 bases and the J gene lost 3 bases, with 9 bases spanning the gap. This CDR3 has 13 amino acids. Looked up from germline, CDR1 is KGHSH and CDR2 is LQKENI. The CDR3 nucleotides read TGTGCCAGCTCTAGGACAGACAATCAGCCCCAGCATTTT. It encodes CASSRTDNQPQHF.

The V gene is TRBV30, the J gene TRBJ1-1, with D tentatively TRBD1 (5 bases). CDR3 length: 12 amino acids. Germline CDR1 reads GTSNPN; CDR2 reads SVGIG (reference sequence). Trimming stripped 3 bases from V and 5 bases from J, with 10 bases between. The CDR3 loop is CAWSPQGTEAFF. CDR3 in DNA: TGTGCCTGGAGCCCTCAGGGTACTGAAGCTTTCTTT.

V and J are TRBV7-2 and TRBJ2-3; the D gene is possibly TRBD1 (6 bases). Germline V gene sequence: CDR1 SGHTA, CDR2 FQGNSA. The CDR3 covers 14 residues. The germline V and J ends were trimmed by 1 base and 2 bases, with 7 bases remaining between them. The CDR3 sequence: CASSLDRDTDTQYF. CDR3 DNA: TGTGCCAGCAGCTTAGACAGGGACACAGATACGCAGTATTTT.

This clone was detected once. The chain recombines TRBV28 with TRBJ2-7; D gene ambiguous. CDR3 length equals 14 residues. CDR1 is MDHEN and CDR2 is SYDVKM in the germline V gene. Trimming took off 6 bases at V and 2 bases at J, with 14 bases between the two ends. CDR3 residues: CASSLPGRTYEQYV. CDR3 DNA sequence: TGTGCCAGCAGCTTACCCGGCAGAACCTACGAGCAGTACGTC.

This clone was counted between two and nine times. The rearrangement links TRBV7-8 to TRBJ2-2; TRBD1 agrees at 8 bases. J gave up 2 bases and V 1 base, and 6 bases lay outside the gene matches. This CDR3 is built from 17 residues. CDR1 is SGHVS and CDR2 is FQNEAQ in the germline V gene. As DNA, the CDR3 is TGTGCCAGCAGCTTAGAGGACAGGGTAATAAACACCGGGGAGCTGTTTTTT. It codes for CASSLEDRVINTGELFF.

This chain links TRBV10-2 with TRBJ2-3; D is undetermined. Germline assignment: CDR1 WSHSY and CDR2 SAAADI. The CDR3 runs 14 residues. The V end was cut by 0 bases, the J end by 1 base, with 5 bases between. The CDR3 DNA follows: TGCGCCAGCAGTGAGTCAAGGGGCACAGATACGCAGTATTTT. Amino acids: CASSESRGTDTQYF.

The rearrangement uses TRBV4-2 and TRBJ1-5; D not resolved. CDR3 length: 15 residues. The V gene lost 1 base and the J gene lost 5 bases, with 12 bases spanning the gap. Germline CDR1 reads LGHNA; CDR2 reads YNFKEQ. In DNA form, the CDR3 reads TGTGCCAGCAGCCAAGTATGGGATTTGGATCAGCCCCAGCATTTT. Translation gives CASSQVWDLDQPQHF.

The chain joins TRBV10-1 to TRBJ1-5; unclear D gene. The V gene's germline CDR1 is WNHNN and CDR2 SYGVQD (reference sequence). The CDR3 covers 13 residues. V lost 5 bases and J lost 6, with 11 bases in between. Here the CDR3 reads CASSIGLGQPQHF. The CDR3 nucleotides read TGCGCCAGCAGTATCGGTTTAGGTCAGCCCCAGCATTTT.

This sequence joins TRBV5-1 and TRBJ2-1, with 7 bases matching TRBD1. The germline CDR1 and CDR2 sequences are SGHRS and YFSETQ. CDR3 length: 14 amino acids. Trimming removed 1 base from V and 9 bases from J; junction bases left unmatched: 7. Here the CDR3 DNA reads TGCGCCAGCAGCTTGCTACAGGGGAACGGTGAGCAGTTCTTC. It encodes CASSLLQGNGEQFF.

The chain employs TRBV27 and TRBJ2-2; the D is unclear. CDR1 and CDR2 from the germline V gene are MNHEY and SMNVEV (reference sequence). The CDR3 consists of 13 residues. V lost 7 bases and J lost 0, with 6 bases in between. DNA of the CDR3: TGTGCCAGCAAGAGGTCGAACACCGGGGAGCTGTTTTTT. It encodes CASKRSNTGELFF.

The V call is TRBV10-3, the J call TRBJ1-6, with a tentative D call TRBD1 (5 bases). Germline lookup yields CDR1 ENHRY and CDR2 SYGVKD. This CDR3 has 13 residues. V was clipped by 6 bases and J by 7 bases, with 10 bases between them. The CDR3 sequence is CAIRWDGNSPLHF. DNA for the CDR3: TGTGCCATCAGATGGGACGGAAATTCACCCCTCCACTTT.

This clone was recorded only once. V gene TRBV27 combines with J gene TRBJ1-6; 8 bases are shared with TRBD1. Trimming at V came to 0 bases and at J to 3 bases, leaving 19 bases not matched to a gene. The CDR3 contains 22 residues. The germline V gene has CDR1 MNHEY and CDR2 SMNVEV (reference sequence). The CDR3 nucleotides read TGTGCCAGCAGTTTATCGCCATCCGGGGACAGGCCTGTACCCCTCTATAATTCACCCCTCCACTTT. Protein: CASSLSPSGDRPVPLYNSPLHF.

V usage is TRBV6-1 and J usage is TRBJ2-5, with a weak D call TRBD2 (6 bases). Germline-derived CDR1 and CDR2 are MNHNS and SASEGT. The length of the CDR3 is 15 residues. V dropped 2 bases and J dropped 6 bases, with 16 bases sitting between them. The CDR3 DNA sequence: TGTGCCAGCAGTGAACCGGGAGAGCTCACCCAGACCCAGTACTTC. Translated: CASSEPGELTQTQYF.

V and J are TRBV4-2 and TRBJ2-1, with 8 bases that match TRBD2. J gave up 6 bases and V 4 bases, and 23 bases lay outside the gene matches. This CDR3 contains 20 residues. CDR1 is LGHNA and CDR2 is YNFKEQ in the germline V gene. The CDR3 nucleotides are TGTGCCAGCAGCCGCGGAGGGTTAGCGGGGAACTATAACCCTGGCAATGAGCAGTTCTTC. Protein sequence: CASSRGGLAGNYNPGNEQFF.

Sample share makes this clone medium-sized (0.01 to 0.1%). The chain joins TRBV19 to TRBJ1-5; no clear D. The V and J ends lost 5 bases and 11 bases respectively, with 16 bases between them. The CDR3 consists of 13 residues. Germline assignment: CDR1 LNHDA and CDR2 SQIVND (reference sequence). CDR3 sequence: CASSPRGLTAQHF. In DNA form, the CDR3 reads TGTGCCAGTAGTCCCCGCGGACTAACAGCCCAGCATTTT. The full variable domain, its missing parts supplied by reference TRBV19 and TRBJ1-5, is DGGITQSPKYLFRKEGQNVTLSCEQNLNHDAMYWYRQDPGQGLRLIYYSQIVNDFQKGDIAEGYSVSREKKESFPLTVTSAQKNPTAFYLCASSPRGLTAQHFGDGTRLSIL.

The chain's CDR3 is CASSYQETQYF. The CDR3 bases are TGTGCCAGCAGTTACCAAGAGACCCAGTACTTC. The chain combines TRBV27 with TRBJ2-5; no firm D call. Deletions cut 4 bases from V and 0 bases from J, with 0 bases between. The CDR3 covers 11 residues. Germline V gene lookup returns CDR1 MNHEY and CDR2 SMNVEV (reference sequence).